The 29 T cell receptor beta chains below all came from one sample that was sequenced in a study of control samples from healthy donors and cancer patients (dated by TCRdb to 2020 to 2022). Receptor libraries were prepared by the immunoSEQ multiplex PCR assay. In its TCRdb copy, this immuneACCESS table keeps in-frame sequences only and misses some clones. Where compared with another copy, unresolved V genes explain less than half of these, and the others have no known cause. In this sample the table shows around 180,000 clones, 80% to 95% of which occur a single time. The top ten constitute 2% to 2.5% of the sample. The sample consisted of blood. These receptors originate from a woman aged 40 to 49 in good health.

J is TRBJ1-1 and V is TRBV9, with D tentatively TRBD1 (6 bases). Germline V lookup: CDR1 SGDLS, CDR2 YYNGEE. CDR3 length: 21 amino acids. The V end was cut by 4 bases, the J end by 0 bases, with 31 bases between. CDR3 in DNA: TGTGCCAGCAGCTCCTACTCAGGTCCTAGAACAGGGCAGGGAATGAACACTGAAGCTTTCTTT. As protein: CASSSYSGPRTGQGMNTEAFF.

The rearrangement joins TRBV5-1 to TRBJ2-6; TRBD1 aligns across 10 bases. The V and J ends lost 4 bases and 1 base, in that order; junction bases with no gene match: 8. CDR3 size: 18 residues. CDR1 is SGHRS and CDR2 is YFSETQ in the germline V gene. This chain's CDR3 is CASSGDRGRTSGANVLTF. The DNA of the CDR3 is TGCGCCAGCAGCGGCGACAGGGGGCGAACGTCTGGGGCCAACGTCCTGACTTTC.

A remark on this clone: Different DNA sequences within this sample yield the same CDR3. DNA of the CDR3: TGTGCCAGCAGTGGTCGGACAGGGGGCACAGATACGCAGTATTTT. It translates to CASSGRTGGTDTQYF. The rearrangement joins TRBV2 to TRBJ2-3; 9 positions match TRBD1. CDR3 length: 15 amino acids. Germline CDR1 SNHLY, CDR2 FYNNEI. With 4 bases clipped from V and 1 base from J, the junction kept 3 bases outside the gene matches.

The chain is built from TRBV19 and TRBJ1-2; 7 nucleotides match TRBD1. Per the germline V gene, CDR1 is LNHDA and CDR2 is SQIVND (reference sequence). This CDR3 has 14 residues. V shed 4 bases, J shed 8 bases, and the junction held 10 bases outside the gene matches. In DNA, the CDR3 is TGTGCCAGTAGTAGACAGGGAGCTCTGCTGGGCTACACCTTC. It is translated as CASSRQGALLGYTF.

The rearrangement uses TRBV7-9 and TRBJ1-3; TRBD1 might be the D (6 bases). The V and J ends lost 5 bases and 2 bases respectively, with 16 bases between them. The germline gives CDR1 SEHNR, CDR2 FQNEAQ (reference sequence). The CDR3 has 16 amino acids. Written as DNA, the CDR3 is TGTGCCAGCAGCACTCCCAGGGGAGGCGCTGGAAACACCATATATTTT. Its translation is CASSTPRGGAGNTIYF.

Written as DNA, the CDR3 is TGTGCCAGCAGGCAGGCGAAGGGAAACGGGCAGCCCCAGCATTTT. This sequence encodes CASRQAKGNGQPQHF. This chain connects TRBV28 to TRBJ1-5; D gene unclear. The CDR3 covers 15 residues. V was pared by 6 bases and J by 7 bases, with 19 bases between. The V gene's germline CDR1 is MDHEN and CDR2 SYDVKM. The full variable domain, its missing parts supplied by reference TRBV28 and TRBJ1-5, is DVKVTQSSRYLVKRTGEKVFLECVQDMDHENMFWYRQDPGLGLRLIYFSYDVKMKEKGDIPEGYSVSREKKERFSLILESASTNQTSMYLCASRQAKGNGQPQHFGDGTRLSIL.

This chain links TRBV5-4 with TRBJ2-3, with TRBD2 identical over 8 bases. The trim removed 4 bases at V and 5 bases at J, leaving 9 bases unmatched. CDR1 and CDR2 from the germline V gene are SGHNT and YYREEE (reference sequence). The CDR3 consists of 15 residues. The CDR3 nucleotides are TGTGCCAGCAGCGCCCCGGGACTAGGCGAAGATACGCAGTATTTT. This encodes CASSAPGLGEDTQYF.

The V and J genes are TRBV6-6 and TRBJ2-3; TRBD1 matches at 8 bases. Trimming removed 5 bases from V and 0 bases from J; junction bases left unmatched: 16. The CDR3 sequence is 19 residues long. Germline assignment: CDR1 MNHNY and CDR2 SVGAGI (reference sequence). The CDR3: CASSQSPGLQGASTDTQYF. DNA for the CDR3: TGTGCCAGCAGTCAAAGCCCAGGGTTGCAGGGGGCCAGCACAGATACGCAGTATTTT.

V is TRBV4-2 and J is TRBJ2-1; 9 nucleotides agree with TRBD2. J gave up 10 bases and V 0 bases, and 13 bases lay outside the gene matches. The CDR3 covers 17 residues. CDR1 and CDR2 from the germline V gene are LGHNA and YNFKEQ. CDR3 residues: CASSQDLTLAGRREQFF. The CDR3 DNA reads TGTGCCAGCAGCCAAGATCTAACTCTAGCGGGACGCCGCGAGCAGTTCTTC.

The CDR3 DNA sequence: TGTGCCAGCAGCGGTGGTGTTGGCTACACCTTC. This codes for CASSGGVGYTF. This rearrangement joins TRBV28 to TRBJ1-2; no definite D call. CDR1 and CDR2 from the germline V gene are MDHEN and SYDVKM. There are 11 residues in the CDR3. Trimming removed 6 bases from V and 7 bases from J, with 9 bases in between.

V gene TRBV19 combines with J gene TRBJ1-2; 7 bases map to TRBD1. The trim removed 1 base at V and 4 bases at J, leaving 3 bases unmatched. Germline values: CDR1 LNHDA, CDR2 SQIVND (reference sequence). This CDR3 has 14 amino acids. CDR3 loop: CASSIGTGSYGYTF. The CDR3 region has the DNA TGTGCCAGTAGTATAGGGACAGGAAGCTATGGCTACACCTTC.

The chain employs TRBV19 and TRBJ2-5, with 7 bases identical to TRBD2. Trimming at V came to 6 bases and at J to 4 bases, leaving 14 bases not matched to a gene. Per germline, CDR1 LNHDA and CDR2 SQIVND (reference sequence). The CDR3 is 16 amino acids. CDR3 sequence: CASSEAPGGPPETQYF. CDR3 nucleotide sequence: TGTGCCAGTAGCGAGGCCCCGGGAGGTCCGCCAGAGACCCAGTACTTC.

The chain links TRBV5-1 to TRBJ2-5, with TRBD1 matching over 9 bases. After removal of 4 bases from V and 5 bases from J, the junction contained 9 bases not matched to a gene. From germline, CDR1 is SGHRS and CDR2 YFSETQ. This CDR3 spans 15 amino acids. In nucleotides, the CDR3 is TGCGCCAGCAGCCCAAGAGGACAGGGGATGGAGACCCAGTACTTC. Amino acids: CASSPRGQGMETQYF.

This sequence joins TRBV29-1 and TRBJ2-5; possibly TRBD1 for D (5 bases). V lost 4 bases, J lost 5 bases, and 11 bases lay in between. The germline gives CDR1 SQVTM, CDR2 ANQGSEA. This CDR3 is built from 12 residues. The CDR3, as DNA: TGCAGCGTTGTGGGGCAAGGGGAGACCCAGTACTTC. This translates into CSVVGQGETQYF.

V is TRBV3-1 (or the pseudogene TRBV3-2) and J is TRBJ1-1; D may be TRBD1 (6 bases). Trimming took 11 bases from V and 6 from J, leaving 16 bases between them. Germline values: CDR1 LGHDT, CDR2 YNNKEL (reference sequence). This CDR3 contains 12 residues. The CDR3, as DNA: TGTGCCGCCCAGGGGCCAGGCGCTGAAGCTTTCTTT. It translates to CAAQGPGAEAFF.

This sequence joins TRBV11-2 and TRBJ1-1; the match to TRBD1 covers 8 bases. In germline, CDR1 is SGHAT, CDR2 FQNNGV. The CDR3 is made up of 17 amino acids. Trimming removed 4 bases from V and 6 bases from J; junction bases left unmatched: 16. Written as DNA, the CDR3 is TGTGCCAGCAGCTCCTGGACAGGGAGGCTGAATAACGCTGAAGCTTTCTTT. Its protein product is CASSSWTGRLNNAEAFF.

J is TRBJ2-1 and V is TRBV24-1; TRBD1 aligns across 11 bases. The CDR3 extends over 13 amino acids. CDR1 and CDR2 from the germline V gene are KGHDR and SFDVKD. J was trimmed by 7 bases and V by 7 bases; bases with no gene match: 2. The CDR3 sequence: CATRGTGGNEQFF. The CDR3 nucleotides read TGTGCCACCAGGGGGACAGGGGGGAATGAGCAGTTCTTC.

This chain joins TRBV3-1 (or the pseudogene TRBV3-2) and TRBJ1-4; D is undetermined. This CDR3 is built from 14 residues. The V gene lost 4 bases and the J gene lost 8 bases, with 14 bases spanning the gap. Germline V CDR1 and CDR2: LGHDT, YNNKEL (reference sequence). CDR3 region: CASSPGQLTEKLFF. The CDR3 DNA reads TGTGCCAGCAGCCCGGGCCAGTTGACCGAAAAACTGTTTTTT.

The CDR3 region has the DNA TGTGCCAGCAGCCTAACCCCGCAGGGTGTCGGCAATCAGCCCCAGCATTTT. Amino acid sequence: CASSLTPQGVGNQPQHF. The rearrangement links TRBV7-8 to TRBJ1-5; possibly TRBD1 for D (5 bases). Trimming took 5 bases from V and 2 from J, leaving 19 bases between them. The germline gives CDR1 SGHVS, CDR2 FQNEAQ. The CDR3 covers 17 residues.

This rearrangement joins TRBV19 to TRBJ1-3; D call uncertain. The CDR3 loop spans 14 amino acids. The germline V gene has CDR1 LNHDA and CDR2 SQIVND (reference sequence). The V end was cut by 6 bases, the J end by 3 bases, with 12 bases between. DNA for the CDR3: TGTGCCAGTAGCCACCAAGGGATTGGAAACACCATATATTTT. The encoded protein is CASSHQGIGNTIYF. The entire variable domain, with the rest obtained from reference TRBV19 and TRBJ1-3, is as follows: DGGITQSPKYLFRKEGQNVTLSCEQNLNHDAMYWYRQDPGQGLRLIYYSQIVNDFQKGDIAEGYSVSREKKESFPLTVTSAQKNPTAFYLCASSHQGIGNTIYFGEGSWLTVV.

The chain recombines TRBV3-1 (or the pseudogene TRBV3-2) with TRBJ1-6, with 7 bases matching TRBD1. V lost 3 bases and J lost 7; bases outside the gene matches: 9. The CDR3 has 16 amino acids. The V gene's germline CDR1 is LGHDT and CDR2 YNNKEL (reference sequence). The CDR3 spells CASSHTGTVNNSPLHF. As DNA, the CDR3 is TGTGCCAGCAGCCATACCGGGACAGTGAACAATTCACCCCTCCACTTT.

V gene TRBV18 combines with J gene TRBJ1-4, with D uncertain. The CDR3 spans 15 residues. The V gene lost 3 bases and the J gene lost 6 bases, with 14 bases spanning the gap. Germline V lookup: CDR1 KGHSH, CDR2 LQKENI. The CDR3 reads CASSPNREGYEKLFF. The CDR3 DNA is TGTGCCAGCTCACCGAATCGCGAGGGCTATGAAAAACTGTTTTTT.

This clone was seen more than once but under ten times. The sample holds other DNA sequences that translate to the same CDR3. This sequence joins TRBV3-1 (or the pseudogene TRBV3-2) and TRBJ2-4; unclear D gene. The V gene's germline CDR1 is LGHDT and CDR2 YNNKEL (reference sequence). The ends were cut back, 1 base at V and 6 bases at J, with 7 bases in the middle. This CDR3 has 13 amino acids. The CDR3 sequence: CASSQGQLNIQYF. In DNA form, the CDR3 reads TGTGCCAGCAGCCAAGGGCAGTTAAACATTCAGTACTTC.

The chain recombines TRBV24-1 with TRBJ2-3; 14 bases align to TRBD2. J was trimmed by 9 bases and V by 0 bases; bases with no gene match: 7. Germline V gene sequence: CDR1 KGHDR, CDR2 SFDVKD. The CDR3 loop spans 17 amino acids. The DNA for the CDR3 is TGTGCCACCAGTGATTTGCCGACTAGCGGGGGGGTGGACACGCAGTATTTT. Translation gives CATSDLPTSGGVDTQYF.

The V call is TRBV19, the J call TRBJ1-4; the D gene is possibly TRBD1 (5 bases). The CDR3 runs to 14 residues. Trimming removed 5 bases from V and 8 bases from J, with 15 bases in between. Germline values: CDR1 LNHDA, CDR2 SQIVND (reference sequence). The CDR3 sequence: CASSDRAGSEKLFF. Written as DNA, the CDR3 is TGTGCCAGTAGTGACCGAGCAGGGTCAGAAAAACTGTTTTTT.

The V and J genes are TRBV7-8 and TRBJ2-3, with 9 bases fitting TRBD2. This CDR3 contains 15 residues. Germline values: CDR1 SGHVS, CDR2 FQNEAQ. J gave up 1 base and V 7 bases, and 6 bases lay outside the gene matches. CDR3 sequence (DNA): TGTGCCAGCACCCGATTAGCGGGGGGCACAGATACGCAGTATTTT. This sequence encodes CASTRLAGGTDTQYF.

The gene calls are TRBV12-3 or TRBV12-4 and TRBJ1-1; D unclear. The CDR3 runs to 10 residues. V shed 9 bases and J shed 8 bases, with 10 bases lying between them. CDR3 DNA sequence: TGTGCCAGTCCGATAATGGAAGCTTTCTTT. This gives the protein CASPIMEAFF.

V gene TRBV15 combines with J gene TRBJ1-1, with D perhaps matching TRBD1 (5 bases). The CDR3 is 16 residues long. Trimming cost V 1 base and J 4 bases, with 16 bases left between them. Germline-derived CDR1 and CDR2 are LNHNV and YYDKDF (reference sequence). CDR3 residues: CATSRALTGAGTEAFF. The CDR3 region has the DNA TGTGCCACCAGCAGAGCTTTAACCGGGGCGGGCACTGAAGCTTTCTTT.

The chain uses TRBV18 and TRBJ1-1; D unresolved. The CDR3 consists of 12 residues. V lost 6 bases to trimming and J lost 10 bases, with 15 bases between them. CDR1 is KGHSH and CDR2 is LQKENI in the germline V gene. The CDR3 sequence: CASSDRGQSAFF. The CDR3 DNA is TGTGCCAGCTCCGATCGGGGTCAGTCAGCTTTCTTT.